Here is one T cell receptor (beta chain) with its context. This specimen comes from a study of cytomegalovirus exposure and HLA in healthy donors. Trimming removed 6 bases from V and 0 bases from J; junction bases left unmatched: 2. Germline values: CDR1 MNHEY, CDR2 SMNVEV (reference sequence). The CDR3 contains 14 residues. It was the roughly 130-subject validation cohort, separate from the approximately 690-subject first cohort, to which the donors belonged. The table came from immunoSEQ multiplex PCR; TCRdb's copy has only in-frame clones and leaves some out. The data show about 160,000 clones, under 90% seen once.

Sequences were obtained from PBMCs. The chain carries TRBV27 and TRBJ2-1; 7 bases match TRBD1. This receptor was obtained from a woman between 18 and 30 years old in good health and CMV-seropositive. This CDR3 is CASRGTDSYNEQFF. CDR3 sequence (DNA): TGTGCCAGCAGGGGGACAGACTCCTACAATGAGCAGTTCTTC.